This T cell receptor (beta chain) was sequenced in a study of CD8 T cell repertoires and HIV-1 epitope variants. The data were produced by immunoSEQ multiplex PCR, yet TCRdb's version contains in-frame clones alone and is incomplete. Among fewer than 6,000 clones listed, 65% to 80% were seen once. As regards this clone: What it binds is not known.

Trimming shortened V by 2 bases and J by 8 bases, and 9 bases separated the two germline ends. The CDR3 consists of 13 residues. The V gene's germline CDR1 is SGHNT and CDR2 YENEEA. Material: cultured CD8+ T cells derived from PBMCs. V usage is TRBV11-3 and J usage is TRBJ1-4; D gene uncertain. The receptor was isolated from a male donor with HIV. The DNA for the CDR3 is TGTGCCAGCAGCTTATCCACCGGGGAAAAACTGTTTTTT. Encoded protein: CASSLSTGEKLFF.